This paragraph covers one TCR beta chain sequence. Its antigen is not identified. Time point here: sample taken at primary tumor resection. Tumor, nontumor lung or frozen PBMC supplied whole RNA, sequenced without sorting. Unmatched junction bases numbered 6, after V lost 4 bases and J lost 8 bases. The CDR3 covers 14 residues. The germline CDR1 and CDR2 sequences are SGHRS and YFSETQ. One entry per CDR3 protein, called by TCRdb with MiXCR from the 5' RACE reads. The data hold about 7,600 distinct CDR3 sequences, with over 8.5% observed a single time. This sample stems from a study of spatial heterogeneity in lung cancer. Study overall: The mean occurrence of each unique TCR and UMI combination in raw reads exceeded nine.

Study-level points and caveats: Mutation counts in tumors were tracked by counts of expanded intratumoral alpha and beta TCRs.

V is TRBV5-1 and J is TRBJ1-4, with TRBD1 matching over 9 bases. Specimen: lung tumor tissue, collected at surgery. This TCR came from a female donor with early-stage non-small cell lung cancer. In nucleotides, the CDR3 is TGCGCCAGCAGCCCGGGACAGGGATGGGAAAAACTGTTTTTT. Amino acids: CASSPGQGWEKLFF.